This T cell receptor (beta chain) is drawn from a study of blood T cell repertoires in COVID-19. As for the study in general: COVID-19 samples, acute and convalescent, were from the United States, Italy and Spain.

CDR3 size: 16 residues. The ends were cut back, 1 base at V and 6 bases at J, with 18 bases in the middle. Germline lookup yields CDR1 SGHRS and CDR2 YFSETQ. Per the original methods: Nucleated cell counts were estimated from reference gene primer amplification. Here immunoSEQ multiplex PCR was the method, and the copy in TCRdb shows in-frame clones only, minus some. From that table come the V and J calls and clone size; the DNA was used to work out D and trimming. This table has approximately 150,000 clones, 75% to 90% appearing once. Donors were grouped by their self-reported clinical history. Symptom resolution, clearance, or two negative PCRs marked the recovered donors of Cohort 3.

The chain combines TRBV5-1 with TRBJ2-3; possibly TRBD2 for D (5 bases). Sequencing was done on a sample of PBMCs or T cells enriched from blood (not recorded which). The clonotype originates from a man aged 55 to 70 who had recovered from COVID-19. The DNA for the CDR3 is TGCGCCAGCAGCTTGAGGGCCCGGGATCCGACGGATACGCAGTATTTT. Its protein product is CASSLRARDPTDTQYF.